This TCR beta chain was identified during a study of CD8 T cells in Susac syndrome. An amount of RNA that ranged from roughly 0.5 to 1 ug was reverse transcribed with random hexamers. TCRdb redid the calling of the immunoSEQ multiplex PCR reads with MiXCR, one entry per CDR3 protein. The sample has more than 70,000 distinct CDR3 sequences; 90% to 95% are singletons. Trimming left V 4 bases short and J 3 bases short, with 15 bases between. Germline values: CDR1 SGHDT, CDR2 YYEEEE. The CDR3 totals 15 residues. This clonotype was obtained from a human donor in good health. Sequenced: CD8+ T cells from PBMCs. The chain carries TRBV5-6 and TRBJ2-3, with D possibly called TRBD1 or TRBD2 (5 bases each). The CDR3 bases are TGTGCCAGCAGCCCCGGGACCGAAGGAACAGATACGCAGTATTTT. It codes for CASSPGTEGTDTQYF.